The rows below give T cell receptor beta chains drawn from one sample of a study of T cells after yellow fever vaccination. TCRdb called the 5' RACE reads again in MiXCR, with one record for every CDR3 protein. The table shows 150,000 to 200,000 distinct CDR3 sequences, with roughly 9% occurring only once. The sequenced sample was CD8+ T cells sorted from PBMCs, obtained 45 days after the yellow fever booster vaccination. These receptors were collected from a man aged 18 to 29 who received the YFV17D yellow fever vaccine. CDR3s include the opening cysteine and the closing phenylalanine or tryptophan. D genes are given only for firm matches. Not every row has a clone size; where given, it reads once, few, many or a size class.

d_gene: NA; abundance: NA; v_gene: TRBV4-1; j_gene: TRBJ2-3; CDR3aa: CASSSPGGSSTDTQYF; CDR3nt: TGCGCCAGCAGCTCCCCCGGGGGTTCTAGCACAGATACGCAGTATTTT
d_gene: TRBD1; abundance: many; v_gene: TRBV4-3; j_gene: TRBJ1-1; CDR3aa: CASSPRQGVNTEAFF; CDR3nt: TGCGCCAGCAGCCCCCGACAGGGGGTGAACACTGAAGCTTTCTTT
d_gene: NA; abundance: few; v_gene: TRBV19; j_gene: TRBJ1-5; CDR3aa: CASSLVLVGNQPQHF; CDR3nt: TGTGCCAGTAGTCTCGTCCTAGTCGGAAATCAGCCCCAGCATTTT
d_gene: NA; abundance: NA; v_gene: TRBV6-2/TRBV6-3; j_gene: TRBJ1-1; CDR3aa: CASSYGRMNTEAFF; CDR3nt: TGTGCCAGCAGTTACGGACGGATGAACACTGAAGCTTTCTTT
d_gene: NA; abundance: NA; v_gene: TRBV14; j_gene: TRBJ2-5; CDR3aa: CASSQGVRGSETQYF; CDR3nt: TGTGCCAGCAGCCAAGGTGTCAGAGGGTCAGAGACCCAGTACTTC
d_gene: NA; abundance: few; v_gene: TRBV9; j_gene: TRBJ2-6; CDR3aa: CASSVGVGANVLTF; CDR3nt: TGTGCCAGCAGCGTAGGGGTTGGGGCCAACGTCCTGACTTTC
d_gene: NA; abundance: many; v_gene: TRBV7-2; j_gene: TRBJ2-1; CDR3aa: CASSSAVQRNEQFF; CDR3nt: TGTGCCAGCAGCTCAGCGGTTCAGAGGAATGAGCAGTTCTTC
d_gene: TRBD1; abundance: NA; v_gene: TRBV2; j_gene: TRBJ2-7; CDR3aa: CASSQGVFSDEQYF; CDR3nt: TGTGCCAGCAGTCAGGGGGTGTTTTCCGACGAGCAGTACTTC
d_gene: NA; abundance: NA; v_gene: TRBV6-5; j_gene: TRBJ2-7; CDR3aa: CASSYSQGNVYEQYF; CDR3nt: TGTGCCAGCAGTTACTCCCAGGGGAATGTATACGAGCAGTACTTC
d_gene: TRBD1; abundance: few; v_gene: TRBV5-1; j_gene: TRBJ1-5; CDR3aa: CASSVTGGWNQPQHF; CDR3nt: TGCGCCAGCAGCGTGACAGGGGGTTGGAATCAGCCCCAGCATTTT
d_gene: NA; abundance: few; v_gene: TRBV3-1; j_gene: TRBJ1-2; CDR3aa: CASSPGPIGGYGYTF; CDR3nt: TGTGCCAGCAGCCCAGGCCCGATAGGCGGCTATGGCTACACCTTC
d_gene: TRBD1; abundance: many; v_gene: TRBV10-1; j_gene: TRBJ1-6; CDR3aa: CASSEGQGPGNSPLHF; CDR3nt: TGCGCCAGCAGTGAAGGACAGGGTCCTGGGAATTCACCCCTCCACTTT
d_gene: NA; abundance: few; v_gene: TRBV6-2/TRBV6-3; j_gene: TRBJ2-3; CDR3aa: CASSYSGHPTDTQYF; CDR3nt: TGTGCCAGCAGTTACTCGGGACACCCCACAGATACGCAGTATTTT
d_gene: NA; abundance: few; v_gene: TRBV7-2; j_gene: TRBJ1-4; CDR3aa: CASSPTQGANEKLFF; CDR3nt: TGTGCCAGCAGCCCAACCCAGGGTGCTAATGAAAAACTGTTTTTT
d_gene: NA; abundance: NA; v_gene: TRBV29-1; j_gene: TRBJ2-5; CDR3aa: CSVEAGIQETQYF; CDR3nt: TGCAGCGTTGAAGCAGGGATACAAGAGACCCAGTACTTC
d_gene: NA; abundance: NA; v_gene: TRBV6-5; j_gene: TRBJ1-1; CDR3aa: CASSLQLGYTEAFF; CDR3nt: TGTGCCAGCAGCTTACAGCTGGGTTACACTGAAGCTTTCTTT
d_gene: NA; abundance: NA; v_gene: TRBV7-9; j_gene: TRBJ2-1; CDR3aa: CASSLSPSSYNEQFF; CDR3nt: TGTGCCAGCAGCTTATCCCCGAGCTCCTACAATGAGCAGTTCTTC
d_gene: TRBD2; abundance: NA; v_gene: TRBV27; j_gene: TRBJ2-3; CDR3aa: CDSSLGTSGVIADTQYF; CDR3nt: TGTGACAGCAGTTTGGGGACTAGCGGGGTGATTGCAGATACGCAGTATTTT
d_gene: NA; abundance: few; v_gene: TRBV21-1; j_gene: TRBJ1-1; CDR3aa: CASSCLVARRTTEAFF; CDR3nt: TGTGCCAGCAGTTGTTTGGTCGCACGCCGTACCACTGAAGCTTTCTTT
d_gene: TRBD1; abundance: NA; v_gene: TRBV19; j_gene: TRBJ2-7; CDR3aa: CASSAGTGEVYEQYF; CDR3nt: TGTGCCAGTAGTGCCGGGACAGGGGAAGTCTACGAGCAGTACTTC
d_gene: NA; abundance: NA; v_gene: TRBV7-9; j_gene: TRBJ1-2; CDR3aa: CASSKGRSPSYGYTF; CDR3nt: TGTGCCAGCAGCAAAGGCAGGTCGCCTAGCTATGGCTACACCTTC
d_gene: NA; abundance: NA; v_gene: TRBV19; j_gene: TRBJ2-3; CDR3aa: CASRNRGSTDTQYF; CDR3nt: TGTGCCAGTAGGAACCGAGGGAGCACAGATACGCAGTATTTT
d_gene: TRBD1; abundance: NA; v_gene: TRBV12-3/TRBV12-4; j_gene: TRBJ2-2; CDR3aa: CASSFWAGGAWELFF; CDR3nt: TGTGCCAGCAGTTTCTGGGCAGGGGGAGCCTGGGAGCTGTTTTTT
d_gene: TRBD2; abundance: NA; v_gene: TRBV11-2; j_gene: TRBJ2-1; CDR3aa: CASSLGTSGVLNEQFF; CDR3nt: TGTGCCAGCAGCTTAGGGACTAGCGGGGTACTCAATGAGCAGTTCTTC
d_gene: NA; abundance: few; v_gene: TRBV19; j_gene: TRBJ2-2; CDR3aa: CASTLDSISNTGELFF; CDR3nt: TGTGCCAGTACCCTGGACAGTATATCGAACACCGGGGAGCTGTTTTTT
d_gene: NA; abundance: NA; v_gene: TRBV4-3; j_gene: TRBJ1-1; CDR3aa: CASSMDGNTEAFF; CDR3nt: TGCGCCAGCAGCATGGACGGGAACACTGAAGCTTTCTTT
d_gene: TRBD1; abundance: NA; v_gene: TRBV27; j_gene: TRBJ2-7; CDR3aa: CASSFLTPSGTEYEQYF; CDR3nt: TGTGCCAGCAGTTTCCTCACCCCATCCGGGACAGAGTACGAGCAGTACTTC
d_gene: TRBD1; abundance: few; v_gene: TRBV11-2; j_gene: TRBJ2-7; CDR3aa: CASGVPGQGYEQYF; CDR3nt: TGTGCCAGCGGGGTACCGGGACAGGGGTACGAGCAGTACTTC
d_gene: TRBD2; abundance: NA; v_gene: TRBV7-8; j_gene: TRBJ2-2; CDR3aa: CASSSGTSYIGELFF; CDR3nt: TGTGCCAGCAGCTCCGGGACTAGCTATATCGGGGAGCTGTTTTTT
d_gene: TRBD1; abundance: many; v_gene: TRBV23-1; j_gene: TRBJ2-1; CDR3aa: CASSQYDRDRGHNEQFF; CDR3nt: TGCGCCAGCAGTCAATACGATAGGGACAGGGGTCACAATGAGCAGTTCTTC
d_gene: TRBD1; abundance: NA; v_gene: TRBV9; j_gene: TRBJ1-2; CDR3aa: CASKGGTGYGYTF; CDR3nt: TGTGCCAGCAAAGGCGGGACAGGGTATGGCTACACCTTC
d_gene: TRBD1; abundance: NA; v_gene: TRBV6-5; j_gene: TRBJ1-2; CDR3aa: CASSIEGAVGYTF; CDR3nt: TGTGCCAGCAGCATCGAGGGGGCGGTTGGCTACACCTTC
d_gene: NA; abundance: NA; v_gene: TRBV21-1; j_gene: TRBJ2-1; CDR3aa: CATLPGRGGDEQFF; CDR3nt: TGTGCCACTCTTCCGGGGAGGGGAGGGGATGAGCAGTTCTTC
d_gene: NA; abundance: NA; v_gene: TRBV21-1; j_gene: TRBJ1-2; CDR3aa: CASSKVGQGGFYGYTF; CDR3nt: TGTGCCAGCAGCAAAGTGGGACAGGGGGGGTTCTATGGCTACACCTTC
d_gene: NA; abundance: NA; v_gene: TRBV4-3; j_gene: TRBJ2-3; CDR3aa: CASSQMGGSDTQYF; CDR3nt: TGCGCCAGCAGCCAAATGGGGGGTTCAGATACGCAGTATTTT
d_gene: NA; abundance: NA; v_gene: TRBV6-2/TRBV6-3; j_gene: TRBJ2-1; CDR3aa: CASSYGGSGEQFF; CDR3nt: TGTGCCAGCAGTTACGGGGGAAGTGGGGAGCAGTTCTTC
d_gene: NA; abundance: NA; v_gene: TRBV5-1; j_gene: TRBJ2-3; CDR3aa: CASSAGDSSGDTQYF; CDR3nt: TGCGCCAGCAGCGCCGGCGACAGCTCCGGAGATACGCAGTATTTT
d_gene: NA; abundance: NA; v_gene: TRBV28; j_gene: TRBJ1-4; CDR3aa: CASSTQEEKLFF; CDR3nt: TGTGCCAGCAGTACCCAGGAGGAAAAACTGTTTTTT
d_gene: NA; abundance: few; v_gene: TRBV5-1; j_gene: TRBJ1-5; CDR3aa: CASSLEGGAGQPQHF; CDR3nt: TGCGCCAGCAGCTTGGAGGGGGGCGCGGGGCAGCCCCAGCATTTT
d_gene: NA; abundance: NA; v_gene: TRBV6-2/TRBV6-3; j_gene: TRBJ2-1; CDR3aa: CASSNVNVQFF; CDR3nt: TGTGCCAGCAGCAATGTCAACGTGCAGTTCTTC
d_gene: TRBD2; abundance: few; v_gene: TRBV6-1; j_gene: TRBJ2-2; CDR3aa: CASSEFGGAIGELFF; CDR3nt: TGTGCCAGCAGTGAATTCGGGGGGGCGATCGGGGAGCTGTTTTTT
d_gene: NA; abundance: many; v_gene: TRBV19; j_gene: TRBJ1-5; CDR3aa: CASRQRSLDSNQPQHF; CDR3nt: TGTGCCAGTAGACAAAGGTCGTTAGATAGCAATCAGCCCCAGCATTTT
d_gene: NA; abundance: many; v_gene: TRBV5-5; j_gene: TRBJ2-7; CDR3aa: CASSSAPTEAYEQYF; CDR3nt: TGTGCCAGCAGTTCGGCCCCCACGGAAGCCTACGAGCAGTACTTC
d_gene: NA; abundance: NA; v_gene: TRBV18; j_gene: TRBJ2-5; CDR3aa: CASSPDLRYQETQYF; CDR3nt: TGTGCCAGCTCACCGGACTTGAGGTACCAAGAGACCCAGTACTTC